This entry is about one T cell receptor beta chain. In the authors' workflow: Quantification of nucleated cells was approximated via reference gene primer amplification. Here immunoSEQ multiplex PCR was the method, and the copy in TCRdb shows in-frame clones only, minus some. V, J and clone size reflect that table, while D and trimming were determined from the DNA. Found here are 200,000 to 250,000 clones, 86% of them singletons; the top ten hold roughly 10%. This entry is derived from a study of blood T cell repertoires in COVID-19. This receptor was obtained from a woman aged 45-65 years with COVID-19, enrolled during active disease. The source material was peripheral blood.

The CDR3 spells CASSLTGLETDTQYF. As DNA, the CDR3 is TGTGCCAGCAGCTTGACGGGACTAGAAACAGATACGCAGTATTTT. The rearrangement links TRBV11-3 to TRBJ2-3; 8 nucleotides match TRBD2. The V segment lost 3 bases and the J segment 3 bases; nucleotides outside the gene matches: 5. The CDR3 has 15 amino acids. Germline V gene sequence: CDR1 SGHNT, CDR2 YENEEA.